This T cell receptor beta chain originates from a study of beta chain features in type 1 diabetes. Looking at the study overall: Healthy donors and patients showed comparable age, gender and cell yields. The number of sorted cells examined across all samples was under 130,000,000. Study-wide results and limits: Fewer insertions but more deletions were seen at VDJ junctions in type 1 diabetes patients. Healthy donors had naive, central memory and Treg TCRB repertoires that appeared less similar than those seen among patients. There was a moderate but significant shortening of TCRB CDR3s in all four CD4+ subsets of Type 1 diabetes patients.

In this sample, this clone turned up a few times. Its target is not known. Germline V gives CDR1 MGHRA, CDR2 YSYEKL. The CDR3 has 15 residues. V was trimmed by 5 bases and J by 0 bases, leaving 12 bases between them. Isolated RNA was reverse transcribed in full, so expressed TCRB transcripts were sequenced. The assay was immunoSEQ multiplex PCR, and TCRdb's table has in-frame clones only and misses some. The data hold a few hundred thousand clones, with more than 15% observed a single time. The sequenced material came from naive CD4+ T cells from blood. This TCR was sampled from a man aged 30 to 45 with type 1 diabetes. This rearrangement joins TRBV4-1 to TRBJ2-3, with D possibly being TRBD1 or TRBD2 (5 bases each). The CDR3 DNA follows: TGCGCCAGCAGCAAGCAGGGAGCAAGCACAGATACGCAGTATTTT. It is translated as CASSKQGASTDTQYF.